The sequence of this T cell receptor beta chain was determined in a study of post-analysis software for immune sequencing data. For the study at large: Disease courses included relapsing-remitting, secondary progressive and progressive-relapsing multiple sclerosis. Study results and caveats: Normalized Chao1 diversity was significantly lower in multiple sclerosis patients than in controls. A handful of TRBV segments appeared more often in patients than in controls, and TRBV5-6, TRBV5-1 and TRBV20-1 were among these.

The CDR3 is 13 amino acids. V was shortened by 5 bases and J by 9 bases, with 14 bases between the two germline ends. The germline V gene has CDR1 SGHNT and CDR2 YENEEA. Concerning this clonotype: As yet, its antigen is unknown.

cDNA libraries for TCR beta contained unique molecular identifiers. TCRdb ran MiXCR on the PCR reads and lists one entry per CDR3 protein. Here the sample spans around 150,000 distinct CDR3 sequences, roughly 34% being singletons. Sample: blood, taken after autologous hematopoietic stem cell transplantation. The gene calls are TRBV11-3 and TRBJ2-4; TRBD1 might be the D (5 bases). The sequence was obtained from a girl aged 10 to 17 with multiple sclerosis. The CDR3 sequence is CASSPLQGGIQYF. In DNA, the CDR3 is TGTGCCAGCAGCCCCCTGCAGGGTGGCATTCAGTACTTC.